A single sample gave rise to the 4 T cell receptor beta chains below, sequenced in a study of blood T cell repertoires in COVID-19. Some clones are missing from TCRdb's copy, which holds only in-frame ones; the method was immunoSEQ multiplex PCR. The table lists about 380,000 clones, roughly four fifths of them singletons, with 1.1% in the top ten. The sequencing input was peripheral blood. These TCRs come from a human donor with acute or convalescent COVID-19. The donor label of this sample is uncertain.

The V and J genes are TRBV7-9 and TRBJ1-1; D possibly corresponds to TRBD1 (6 bases). The V end was cut by 4 bases, the J end by 5 bases, with 14 bases between. CDR1 and CDR2 from the germline V gene are SEHNR and FQNEAQ (reference sequence). The CDR3 spans 14 residues. For the CDR3, the DNA is TGTGCCAGCAGCTCAGAGGGGGGGAGGACTGAAGCTTTCTTT. Its translation is CASSSEGGRTEAFF.

The CDR3 sequence is CASSLQGGPAKLFF. The CDR3 nucleotides are TGTGCCAGCAGCTTACAGGGCGGCCCGGCGAAACTGTTTTTT. The V gene is TRBV11-2, the J gene TRBJ1-4; tentatively, D is TRBD1 (5 bases). V dropped 2 bases and J dropped 11 bases, with 15 bases sitting between them. The germline V gene encodes CDR1 SGHAT and CDR2 FQNNGV. CDR3 size: 14 residues.

The rearrangement joins TRBV19 to TRBJ2-5, with a possible D match to TRBD2 (7 bases). The CDR3 totals 14 residues. Germline CDR1 is LNHDA and CDR2 is SQIVND (reference sequence). V was cut by 4 bases and J by 6 bases, with 15 bases left in between. The CDR3 loop is CASSTAAGAKTQYF. In DNA, the CDR3 is TGTGCCAGTAGTACCGCCGCGGGGGCCAAGACCCAGTACTTC.

The CDR3 region is CASSQGIAGGPGTGELFF. The CDR3 DNA reads as TGTGCCAGCAGCCAAGGTATAGCGGGAGGGCCGGGCACCGGGGAGCTGTTTTTT. The V gene is TRBV4-2, the J gene TRBJ2-2, with TRBD2 matching over 11 bases. Germline trimming cut 1 base from V and 4 bases from J; bases unmatched to any gene: 8. The germline gives CDR1 LGHNA, CDR2 YNFKEQ. The length of the CDR3 is 18 residues.